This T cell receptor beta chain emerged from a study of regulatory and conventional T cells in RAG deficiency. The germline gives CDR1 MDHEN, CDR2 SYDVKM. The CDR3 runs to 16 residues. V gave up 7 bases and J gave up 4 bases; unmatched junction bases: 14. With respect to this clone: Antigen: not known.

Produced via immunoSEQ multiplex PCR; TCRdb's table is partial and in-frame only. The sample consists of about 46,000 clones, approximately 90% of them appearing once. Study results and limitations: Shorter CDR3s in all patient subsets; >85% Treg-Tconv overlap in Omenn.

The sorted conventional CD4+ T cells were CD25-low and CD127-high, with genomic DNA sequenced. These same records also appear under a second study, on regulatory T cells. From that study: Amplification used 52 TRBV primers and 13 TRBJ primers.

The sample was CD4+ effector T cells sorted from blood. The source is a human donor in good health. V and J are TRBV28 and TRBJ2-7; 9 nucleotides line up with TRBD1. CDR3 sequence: CASTSIGGQGKYEQYF. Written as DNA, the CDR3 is TGTGCCAGCACCTCCATAGGGGGACAGGGTAAATACGAGCAGTACTTC.